This T cell receptor beta chain was recorded in a study of identical twins. Study-level results: Less excess twin sharing appeared in beta out-of-frame sequences. It was cross-sectional statistical analysis, not following the same donors, that the conclusions relied on. Beta clonotypes that were abundant in cord blood contained fewer insertions, a pattern absent from memory repertoires.

This clonotype came up a few times. Its target is unknown. Germline V gene lookup returns CDR1 MNHEY and CDR2 SVGAGI. This CDR3 has 17 amino acids. The germline V and J ends were trimmed by 0 bases and 2 bases, with 15 bases remaining between them. Using its own MiXCR run on the 5' RACE reads, TCRdb lists one record per CDR3 protein. The sample has around 1.7 million distinct CDR3 sequences; under 35% are singletons. Healthy Caucasians, and only they, were the donors. The sequencing input was cord blood. This clonotype was obtained from a newborn girl in good health. This sequence joins TRBV6-5 and TRBJ2-3; D not certain. The CDR3, as DNA: TGTGCCAGCAGTTACTCTCGCCACATAGGAGCCACAGATACGCAGTATTTT. It yields the protein CASSYSRHIGATDTQYF.